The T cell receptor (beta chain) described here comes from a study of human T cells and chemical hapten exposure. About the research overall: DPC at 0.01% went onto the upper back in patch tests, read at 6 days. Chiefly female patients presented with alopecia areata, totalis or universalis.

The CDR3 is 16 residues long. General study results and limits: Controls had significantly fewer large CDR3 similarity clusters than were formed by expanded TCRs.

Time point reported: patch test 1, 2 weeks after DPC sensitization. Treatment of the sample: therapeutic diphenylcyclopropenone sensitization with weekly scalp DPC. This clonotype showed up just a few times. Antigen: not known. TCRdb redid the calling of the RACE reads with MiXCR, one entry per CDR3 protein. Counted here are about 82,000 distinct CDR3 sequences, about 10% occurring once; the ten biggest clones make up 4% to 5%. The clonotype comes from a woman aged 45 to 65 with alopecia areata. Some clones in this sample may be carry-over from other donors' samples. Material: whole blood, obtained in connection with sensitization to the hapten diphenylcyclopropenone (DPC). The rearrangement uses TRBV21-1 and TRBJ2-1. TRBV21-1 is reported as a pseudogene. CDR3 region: CASSTSRNLLYNEQFF. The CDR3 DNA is TGTGCCAGCAGCACGTCGCGGAACCTACTGTACAATGAGCAGTTCTTC.